Detailed here is one TCR beta chain. Its matching antigen is unknown. The data were taken from a study of T-cell memory formation after mild COVID-19. About the research overall: Largely donor-specific sequence clusters came from a couple of donors.

A single record per CDR3 protein comes from TCRdb applying MiXCR to the 5' RACE reads. The sample includes tens of thousands of distinct CDR3 sequences, more than 10% of them seen just once. Study-wide results and caveats: Whereas later expanders leaned CD4+, clones contracting day 15 to 85 showed a balanced CD4/CD8 makeup. Pre-infection memory harbored some responding clones, suggesting cross-reactive memory joined.

CDR3 length: 15 residues. Germline assignment: CDR1 MNHEY and CDR2 SVGAGI. J lost 4 bases, V lost 1 base, and 4 bases had no gene match. Sample: PBMCs or a T cell subset sorted from them (not recorded which). This clonotype was sampled from a man younger than 30 who had mild COVID-19 (a few samples of this study predate the infection). Cell type and time point are not known. The chain is built from TRBV6-5 and TRBJ2-5; 9 nucleotides match TRBD2. The DNA for the CDR3 is TGTGCCAGCAGTTACTATAGCGGGGGTGGAGAGACCCAGTACTTC. Protein product: CASSYYSGGGETQYF.